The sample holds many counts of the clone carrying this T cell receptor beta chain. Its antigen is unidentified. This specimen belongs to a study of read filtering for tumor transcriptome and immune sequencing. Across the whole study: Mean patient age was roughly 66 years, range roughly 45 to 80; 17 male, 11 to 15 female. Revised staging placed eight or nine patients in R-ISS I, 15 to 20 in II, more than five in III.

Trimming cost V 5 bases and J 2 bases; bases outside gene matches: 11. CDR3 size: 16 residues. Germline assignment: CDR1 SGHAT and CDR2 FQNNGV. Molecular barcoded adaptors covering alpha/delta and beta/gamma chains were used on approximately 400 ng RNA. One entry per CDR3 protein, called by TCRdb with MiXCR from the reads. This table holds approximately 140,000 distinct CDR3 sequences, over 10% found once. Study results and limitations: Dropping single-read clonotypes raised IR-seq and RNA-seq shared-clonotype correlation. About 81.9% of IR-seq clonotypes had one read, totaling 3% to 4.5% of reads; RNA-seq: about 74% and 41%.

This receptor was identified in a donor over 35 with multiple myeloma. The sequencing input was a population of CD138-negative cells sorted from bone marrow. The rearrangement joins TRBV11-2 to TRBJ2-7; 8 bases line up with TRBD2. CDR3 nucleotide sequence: TGTGCCAGCAGCGAGGCGGGACTAGTATTGACCTACGAGCAGTACTTC. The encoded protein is CASSEAGLVLTYEQYF.